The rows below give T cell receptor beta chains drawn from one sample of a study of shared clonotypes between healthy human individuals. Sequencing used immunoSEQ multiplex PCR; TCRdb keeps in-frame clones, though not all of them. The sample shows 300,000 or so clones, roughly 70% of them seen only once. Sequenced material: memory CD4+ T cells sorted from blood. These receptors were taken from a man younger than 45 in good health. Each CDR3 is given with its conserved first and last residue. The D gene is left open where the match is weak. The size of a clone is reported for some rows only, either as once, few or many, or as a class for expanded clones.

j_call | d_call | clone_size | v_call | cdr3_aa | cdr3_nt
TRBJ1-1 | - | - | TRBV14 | CASDVLGAGGAEAFF | TGTGCCAGCGACGTGCTCGGGGCTGGAGGGGCTGAAGCTTTCTTT
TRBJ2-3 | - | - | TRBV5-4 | CASSLGGYSTDTQYF | TGTGCCAGCAGCTTGGGTGGATATAGCACAGATACGCAGTATTTT
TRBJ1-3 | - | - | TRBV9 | CASSADIMRNTIYF | TGTGCCAGCAGCGCCGATATTATGAGAAACACCATATATTTT
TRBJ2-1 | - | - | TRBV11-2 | CASSLGSAGWQFF | TGTGCCAGCAGCTTAGGTTCGGCGGGATGGCAGTTCTTC
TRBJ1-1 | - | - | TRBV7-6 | CASSADSNTEAFF | TGTGCCAGCAGCGCCGATTCGAACACTGAAGCTTTCTTT
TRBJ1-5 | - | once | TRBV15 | CATSRDLGFSNQPQHF | TGTGCCACCAGCAGAGATCTTGGGTTTAGCAATCAGCCCCAGCATTTT
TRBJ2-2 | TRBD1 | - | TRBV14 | CASGRQGYTGELFF | TGTGCCAGTGGCCGACAGGGGTACACCGGGGAGCTGTTTTTT
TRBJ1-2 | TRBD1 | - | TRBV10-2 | CASRQGTGGDYGYTF | TGCGCCAGCCGTCAGGGGACAGGGGGCGACTATGGCTACACCTTC
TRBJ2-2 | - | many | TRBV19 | CASNTPGDTGELFF | TGTGCCAGTAACACCCCCGGGGACACCGGGGAGCTGTTTTTT
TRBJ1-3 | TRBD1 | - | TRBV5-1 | CASGTGVGNTIYF | TGCGCCAGCGGGACAGGGGTCGGAAACACCATATATTTT
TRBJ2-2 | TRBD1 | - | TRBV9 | CASSVVGQTGTGELFF | TGTGCCAGCAGCGTAGTGGGACAGACCGGGACCGGGGAGCTGTTTTTT
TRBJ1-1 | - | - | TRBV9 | CASSAQGWAESEAFF | TGTGCCAGCAGCGCCCAAGGGTGGGCAGAGAGTGAAGCTTTCTTT
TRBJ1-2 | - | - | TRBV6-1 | CASSGRTGLNGYTF | TGTGCCAGCAGTGGACGAACAGGGTTAAATGGCTACACCTTC
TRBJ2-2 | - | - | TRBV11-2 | CASSHSPNTGELFF | TGTGCCAGCAGCCACAGCCCGAACACCGGGGAGCTGTTTTTT
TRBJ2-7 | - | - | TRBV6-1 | CASSEPGLGSPYEQYF | TGTGCCAGCAGTGAACCGGGACTCGGAAGCCCCTACGAGCAGTACTTC
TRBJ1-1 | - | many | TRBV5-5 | CASSTEWTANTEAFF | TGTGCCAGCTCAACGGAGTGGACGGCGAACACTGAAGCTTTCTTT